This T cell receptor beta chain was profiled in a study of regulatory and conventional T cells in RAG deficiency. Regulatory T cells were sorted from blood as CD4+ CD25-high CD127-low cells. This CDR3 is built from 15 residues. The ends were cut back, 4 bases at V and 4 bases at J, with 13 bases in the middle. CDR1 is MGHRA and CDR2 is YSYEKL in the germline V gene. The assay was immunoSEQ multiplex PCR, and TCRdb's table has in-frame clones only and misses some. In the table there are 10,000 or so clones, approximately 93% of which are singletons. The same sample was also used in a study of regulatory T cells. From that second work: The primer mix had 52 TRBV and 13 TRBJ primers.

The clonotype comes from a human donor in good health. The sample consisted of CD127- CD25+ CD4+ Tregs sorted from blood. This chain links TRBV4-1 with TRBJ1-4; D might be TRBD1 (5 bases). CDR3 residues: CASSPPGLSNEKLFF. The DNA for the CDR3 is TGCGCCAGCAGCCCTCCGGGACTGAGTAATGAAAAACTGTTTTTT.